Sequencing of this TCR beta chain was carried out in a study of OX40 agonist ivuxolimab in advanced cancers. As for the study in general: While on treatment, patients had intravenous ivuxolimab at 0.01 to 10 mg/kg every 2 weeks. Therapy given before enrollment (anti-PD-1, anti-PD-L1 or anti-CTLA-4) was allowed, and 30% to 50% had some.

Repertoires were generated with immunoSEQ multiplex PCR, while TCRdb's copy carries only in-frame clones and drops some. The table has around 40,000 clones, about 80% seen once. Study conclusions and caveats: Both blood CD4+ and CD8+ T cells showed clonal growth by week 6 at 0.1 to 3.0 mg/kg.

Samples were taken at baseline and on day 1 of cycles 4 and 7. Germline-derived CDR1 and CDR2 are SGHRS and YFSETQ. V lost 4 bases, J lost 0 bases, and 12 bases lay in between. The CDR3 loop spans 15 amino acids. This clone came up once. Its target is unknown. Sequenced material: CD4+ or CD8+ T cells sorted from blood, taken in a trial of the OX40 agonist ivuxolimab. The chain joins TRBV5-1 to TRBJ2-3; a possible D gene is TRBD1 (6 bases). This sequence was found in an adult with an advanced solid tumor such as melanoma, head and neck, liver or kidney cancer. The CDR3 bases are TGCGCCAGCAGCCCCGGGACATCAAGCACAGATACGCAGTATTTT. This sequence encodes CASSPGTSSTDTQYF.